This is a list of T cell receptor beta chains from one sample in a study of shared clonotypes between healthy human individuals. Assay used: immunoSEQ multiplex PCR; TCRdb lists only in-frame clones, some missing. The table records 2 million or so clones, less than 95% of them present only once. The specimen was naive CD8+ T cells sorted from blood. These receptors came from a man aged 18 to 30 in good health. CDR3s include the opening cysteine and the closing phenylalanine or tryptophan. D genes are given only for firm matches. The listing skips clone size in some rows; elsewhere it reads once, few, many or a size class.

abundance	j_gene	v_gene	d_gene	CDR3nt	CDR3aa
-	TRBJ2-3	TRBV10-2	-	TGCGCCAGCAGTGAGTCTCGGGAGCAGTATTTT	CASSESREQYF
few	TRBJ1-1	TRBV10-3	-	TGTGCCATCAGTGAGTCGCGACAGAACACTGAAGCTTTCTTT	CAISESRQNTEAFF
once	TRBJ2-7	TRBV10-1	-	TGCGCCAGCAGTGAGTCGATAGTGAGTAGTAACGAGCAGTACTTC	CASSESIVSSNEQYF
-	TRBJ1-1	TRBV5-4	-	TGTGCCAGCAGCCCGACCCTGAACACTGAAGCTTTCTTT	CASSPTLNTEAFF
-	TRBJ2-7	TRBV6-5	TRBD1	TGTGCCAGCAGTCCGGACAGGGGGCACGAGCAGTACTTC	CASSPDRGHEQYF
-	TRBJ2-7	TRBV2	-	TGTGCCAGCAGTCCCACGGGGGCCTTTAGCTCCTACGAGCAGTACTTC	CASSPTGAFSSYEQYF
-	TRBJ2-7	TRBV12-5	-	TGTGCTAGTGGTCTCCCCCCGAGGGATTGGCAGTACTTC	CASGLPPRDWQYF
-	TRBJ2-7	TRBV6-6	TRBD2	TGTGCCAGCAGTTACGTAGCGGGCTACGAGCAGTACTTC	CASSYVAGYEQYF
-	TRBJ2-7	TRBV29-1	-	TGCAGCGTGGTACCGGACTCCTACGAGCAGTACTTC	CSVVPDSYEQYF
-	TRBJ2-2	TRBV7-2	-	TGTGCCAGCAGCCCGGGACTTCCGAACACCGGGGAGCTGTTTTTT	CASSPGLPNTGELFF
-	TRBJ2-7	TRBV5-6	TRBD1	TGTGCCAGCCAGGGTCGTGACTGGACAGGGGACGAGCAGTACTTC	CASQGRDWTGDEQYF
-	TRBJ1-6	TRBV7-6	-	TGTGCCAGCAGCTTAGGGGATGGGGGCGATTCACCCCTCCACTTT	CASSLGDGGDSPLHF
-	TRBJ2-2	TRBV10-3	-	TGTGCCATCAGGGCGATAGCTACCGGGGAGCTGTTTTTT	CAIRAIATGELFF
-	TRBJ2-7	TRBV6-7	-	TGTGCCAGCAGTTCGAGACTAGCCTACGAGCAGTACTTC	CASSSRLAYEQYF
-	TRBJ2-7	TRBV4-1	-	TGCGCCAGCAGCCAAAAGATAACAGGAACCTACGAGCAGTACTTC	CASSQKITGTYEQYF
-	TRBJ1-5	TRBV2	-	TGTGCCAGCAGTGACGGCCAGGTAGAGGGTCAGCCCCAGCATTTT	CASSDGQVEGQPQHF
-	TRBJ2-7	TRBV5-1	TRBD1	TGCGCCAGCAGCTCCGGACAGGGGGCAGGAGAAGAGCAGTACTTC	CASSSGQGAGEEQYF
-	TRBJ2-1	TRBV27	TRBD2	TGTGCCAGCAGTTTTGAGGGGAGGGGCAATGAGCAGTTCTTC	CASSFEGRGNEQFF
-	TRBJ2-2	TRBV7-9	-	TGTGCCAGACTGGCGGGGGAGCTGTTTTTT	CARLAGELFF
-	TRBJ2-7	TRBV5-4	-	TGTGCCAGCAGCTTGGGACATAATTCCTACGAGCAGTACTTC	CASSLGHNSYEQYF
once	TRBJ1-3	TRBV7-2	-	TGTGCCAGCAGCCCCTCCCCATCCTCTGGAAACACCATATATTTT	CASSPSPSSGNTIYF
-	TRBJ2-7	TRBV6-6	-	TGTGCCAGCAGTTATTATGCGGGGACCTACGAGCAGTACTTC	CASSYYAGTYEQYF
-	TRBJ1-1	TRBV27	-	TGTGCCAGCAGTTTTCTCGGACTCGCTGAAGCTTTCTTT	CASSFLGLAEAFF
-	TRBJ2-7	TRBV28	-	TGTGCCAGCAGTTTCGCCTTGTCCTACGAGCAGTACTTC	CASSFALSYEQYF
-	TRBJ1-2	TRBV7-2	TRBD1	TGTGCCAGCAAGTCAGACAGGGTTTCCCTCTATGGCTACACCTTC	CASKSDRVSLYGYTF
-	TRBJ2-7	TRBV5-6	-	TGTGCCAGCAGCTTGGATTCCCCCGAGCAGTACTTC	CASSLDSPEQYF
-	TRBJ2-2	TRBV10-2	TRBD2	TGCGCCAGCAGTGACCCAGCGGGGGGCACCGGGGAGCTGTTTTTT	CASSDPAGGTGELFF
-	TRBJ2-2	TRBV6-5	-	TGTGCCAGCACCTCCAGGGTCGGGGAGCTGTTTTTT	CASTSRVGELFF
-	TRBJ1-5	TRBV6-1	-	TGTGCCAGCAGTGAAGCGCTTCTGGGGCAGCGAAATCAGCCCCAGCATTTT	CASSEALLGQRNQPQHF
-	TRBJ1-3	TRBV5-4	-	TGTGCCAGCAGCCCGGACAGTAGTACTGGAAACACCATATATTTT	CASSPDSSTGNTIYF
once	TRBJ1-3	TRBV5-1	-	TGCGCCAGCAGCTTGGTACCCGGACAGAAGATGCAAAACACCATATATTTT	CASSLVPGQKMQNTIYF
once	TRBJ2-1	TRBV9	TRBD2	TGTGCCAGCAGCGCCCATGCGGGGGTTTACAATGAGCAGTTCTTC	CASSAHAGVYNEQFF
-	TRBJ2-3	TRBV5-1	TRBD2	TGCGCCAGCAGCTTGGCTCTAGCGGGAGGGCCAGATACGCAGTATTTT	CASSLALAGGPDTQYF
-	TRBJ2-7	TRBV11-2	-	TGTGCCAGCAGCTTAGATTACGGTAGGGCCGACGAGCAGTACTTC	CASSLDYGRADEQYF
-	TRBJ2-7	TRBV19	TRBD1	TGTGCCAGTAGTATACAGGGGGCGCGTGACGAGCAGTACTTC	CASSIQGARDEQYF
-	TRBJ2-1	TRBV5-1	-	TGCGCCAGCAGCGTGCAACGACAGGTTGCCTCCTACAATGAGCAGTTCTTC	CASSVQRQVASYNEQFF
-	TRBJ2-3	TRBV7-9	TRBD1	TGTGCCAGCAGCTTAATATCCGACAGGGACCCAGATACGCAGTATTTT	CASSLISDRDPDTQYF
-	TRBJ2-1	TRBV11-3	TRBD1	TGTGCCAGCAGCCGGGACAGCAACAATGAGCAGTTCTTC	CASSRDSNNEQFF
-	TRBJ1-3	TRBV7-2	-	TGTGCCAGCAGCTTAGTTCACCAGGGCCGCTCTGGAAACACCATATATTTT	CASSLVHQGRSGNTIYF
-	TRBJ2-7	TRBV4-1	-	TGCGCCAGCAGCCTTCTAGACTCCTACGAGCAGTACTTC	CASSLLDSYEQYF
-	TRBJ1-1	TRBV7-7	TRBD1	TGTGCTAGCAGCGCTCGACAGGGGAACACTGAAGCTTTCTTT	CASSARQGNTEAFF
once	TRBJ2-1	TRBV7-9	-	TGTGCCAGCAGCCCTATCACAGGGTGGAATGATGAGCAGTTCTTC	CASSPITGWNDEQFF
once	TRBJ2-7	TRBV5-4	-	TGTGCCAGCAGCTTGGGGGGAGTCACGGAGCAGTACTTC	CASSLGGVTEQYF
-	TRBJ2-3	TRBV2	TRBD2	TGTGCCAGCATTCCTAGCGGGGGGGCCGGTTATACGCAGTATTTT	CASIPSGGAGYTQYF
-	TRBJ1-2	TRBV6-5	-	TGTGCCAGCAGTTACGCTGGGGGAGATTTTGGCTACACCTTC	CASSYAGGDFGYTF
-	TRBJ2-2	TRBV5-6	-	TGTGCCAGCAGCTTGGTAATTTCCGGGGAGCTGTTTTTT	CASSLVISGELFF
-	TRBJ2-3	TRBV5-5	TRBD2	TGTGCCAGCAGCCCTGAGACTAGCGGGGGTGCTACAGATACGCAGTATTTT	CASSPETSGGATDTQYF
-	TRBJ1-2	TRBV7-9	-	TGTGCCAGCAGCTTAATATCGGGGAGCTACACCTTC	CASSLISGSYTF
-	TRBJ1-6	TRBV6-1	-	TGTGCCAGCAGAATTCTAAGCTCCTATAATTCACCCCTCCACTTT	CASRILSSYNSPLHF
-	TRBJ1-1	TRBV4-3	-	TGCGCCAGCAGCCAAGATCGGGCAGGGTGGACTGAAGCTTTCTTT	CASSQDRAGWTEAFF
-	TRBJ2-5	TRBV27	-	TGTGCCAGCAGTCCAACCTCGGGAGCTCGGCGCGCCCAGTACTTC	CASSPTSGARRAQYF
-	TRBJ1-1	TRBV28	TRBD1	TGTGCCAGCGGGGACAGGGGGAACACTGAAGCTTTCTTT	CASGDRGNTEAFF
once	TRBJ2-1	TRBV30	-	TGTGCCTGGAGTGGGGCAAAGGAGCAGTTCTTC	CAWSGAKEQFF
-	TRBJ1-1	TRBV11-2	TRBD1	TGTGCCAGCAGCTCACGGACAGGGACTGAAGCTTTCTTT	CASSSRTGTEAFF
-	TRBJ2-4	TRBV5-1	TRBD2	TGCGCCAGCAGCTTGGAGTATCGCGGGGGACTAGCCAAAAACATTCAGTACTTC	CASSLEYRGGLAKNIQYF
-	TRBJ2-7	TRBV30	-	TGTGCCTGGGGCTTCATCGAGCAGTACTTC	CAWGFIEQYF
-	TRBJ1-1	TRBV7-9	-	TGTGCCAGCAGCTTAGCCGAGGGATCATCCACTGAAGCTTTCTTT	CASSLAEGSSTEAFF
-	TRBJ2-1	TRBV13	-	TGTGCCAGCAGACCAACCGGAGAGCAGGATGAGCAGTTCTTC	CASRPTGEQDEQFF
-	TRBJ2-1	TRBV7-9	TRBD2	TGTGCCAGCAGCTTGGAAACTAGCGGGGCTGAGCAGTTCTTC	CASSLETSGAEQFF